This T cell receptor beta chain was captured in a study of T cell responses to AZD1222 COVID-19 vaccine. TCRdb's copy holds only in-frame clones and misses some; the assay was immunoSEQ multiplex PCR. The table lists 75,000 to 85,000 clones, around 88% of them singletons. Comment on this clone: Its antigen is still unknown.

The CDR3 has 16 amino acids. Germline lookup yields CDR1 SNHLY and CDR2 FYNNEI. V was pared by 0 bases and J by 0 bases, with 12 bases between. Study-level points and caveats: As reported, nearly half of all spike-specific TCRs target variant regions that are unmutated.

Timing groups of about 4 and about 12 weeks for second doses were pooled. This chain uses TRBV2 with TRBJ2-7; D is possibly TRBD2 (5 bases). This material consisted of peripheral blood, taken 28 days after the second AZD1222 dose. This TCR was sampled from an adult who received the AZD1222 COVID-19 vaccine. The CDR3 loop is CASSEAGVDDSYEQYF. The DNA for the CDR3 is TGTGCCAGCAGTGAAGCCGGGGTGGATGACTCCTACGAGCAGTACTTC. Using reference TRBV2 and TRBJ2-7 for the parts outside the CDR3, the full variable domain is EPEVTQTPSHQVTQMGQEVILRCVPISNHLYFYWYRQILGQKVEFLVSFYNNEISEKSEIFDDQFSVERPDGSNFTLKIRSTKLEDSAMYFCASSEAGVDDSYEQYFGPGTRLTVT.